This TCR beta chain stems from a study of blood T cell repertoires in COVID-19. About the study: Both acute and convalescent COVID-19 samples were obtained from the United States, Italy and Spain. PBMCs, B-cell-depleted T cells, or T cells were the source of the cDNA or gDNA that made up the material.

Germline loops: CDR1 LGHNA, CDR2 YNFKEQ. The J segment lost 0 bases and the V segment lost 4 bases, leaving 6 bases of the junction unmatched. There are 15 residues in the CDR3. This clone is classed as medium-sized. Assay used: immunoSEQ multiplex PCR; TCRdb lists only in-frame clones, some missing. The sample has approximately 220,000 clones; 65% to 90% are singletons. The material sequenced was peripheral blood. The V call is TRBV4-2, the J call TRBJ2-7, with TRBD2 matching 7 bases. The receptor was derived from a woman aged 70 to 79 with acute or convalescent COVID-19. DNA for the CDR3: TGTGCCAGCAGCCTGACAGCGGGAAACTCCTACGAGCAGTACTTC. It translates to CASSLTAGNSYEQYF.